The 24 T cell receptor beta chains below were found in one sample sequenced in a study of T cell repertoires in cytomegalovirus infection. TCRdb reprocessed the reads with MiXCR, giving one entry per CDR3 protein. The sample yields around 900,000 distinct CDR3 sequences, roughly 31% seen once. What these receptors recognize is not known. This sample comprised cultured CD8+ T cells from PBMCs, obtained from culture after CMV antigen stimulation. The source of these receptors is a human donor in good health (CMV status not recorded). Some clones in this sample may be carry-over from other donors' samples.

This clonotype was seen only a few times. This chain links TRBV6-1 with TRBJ1-2, with D hard to call. The ends were cut back, 5 bases at V and 1 base at J, with 8 bases in the middle. Germline values: CDR1 MNHNS, CDR2 SASEGT. The CDR3 covers 13 residues. CDR3 coding DNA: TGTGCCAGCAGTCACGGGTTTAACTATGGCTACACCTTC. Protein sequence: CASSHGFNYGYTF.

The V call is TRBV7-9, the J call TRBJ2-4; the D gene is possibly TRBD1 (6 bases). Trimming removed 3 bases from V and 10 bases from J, with 22 bases in between. Germline V lookup: CDR1 SEHNR, CDR2 FQNEAQ (reference sequence). CDR3 size: 16 residues. The CDR3 DNA reads as TGTGCCAGCAGCTTTTTATGGACAGACCCGAGGAAAATTCAGTACTTC. Residues: CASSFLWTDPRKIQYF.

This clonotype was detected only a few times. The gene calls are TRBV7-8 and TRBJ1-5; D uncertain. The CDR3 is 13 amino acids. V was clipped by 5 bases and J by 2 bases, with 7 bases between them. Germline CDR1 reads SGHVS; CDR2 reads FQNEAQ. DNA for the CDR3: TGTGCCAGCAGCCGAGACGGCAATCAGCCCCAGCATTTT. Translation gives CASSRDGNQPQHF.

This sequence joins TRBV19 and TRBJ1-2; TRBD1 matches at 7 bases. This CDR3 spans 15 amino acids. Trimming at V came to 3 bases and at J to 4 bases, leaving 8 bases not matched to a gene. From germline, CDR1 is LNHDA and CDR2 SQIVND (reference sequence). The CDR3 sequence: CASSITGVGGYGYTF. The CDR3 coding sequence is TGTGCCAGTAGTATCACAGGGGTCGGAGGCTATGGCTACACCTTC. Complete variable domain (other parts from reference TRBV19 and TRBJ1-2): DGGITQSPKYLFRKEGQNVTLSCEQNLNHDAMYWYRQDPGQGLRLIYYSQIVNDFQKGDIAEGYSVSREKKESFPLTVTSAQKNPTAFYLCASSITGVGGYGYTFGSGTRLTVV.

Ten or more counts support this clonotype. V gene TRBV6-1 combines with J gene TRBJ1-6, with D hard to call. The V end lost 5 bases, the J end lost 7 bases, and 12 bases lay between the germline ends. CDR3 length: 14 residues. Per germline, CDR1 MNHNS and CDR2 SASEGT. The CDR3 bases are TGTGCCAGCAGTCCCGGGAGAGTCAATTCACCCCTCCACTTT. Protein: CASSPGRVNSPLHF.

V is TRBV7-9 and J is TRBJ2-3; D not resolved. Looked up from germline, CDR1 is SEHNR and CDR2 is FQNEAQ (reference sequence). The CDR3 contains 15 residues. V was pared by 5 bases and J by 4 bases, with 16 bases between. The CDR3, as DNA: TGTGCCAGCAGCCCCTCGGCAGGTTGGGCAGATACGCAGTATTTT. Protein product: CASSPSAGWADTQYF.

The gene calls are TRBV6-2 or TRBV6-3 and TRBJ2-6; 8 positions agree with TRBD1. V lost 0 bases and J lost 0; bases outside the gene matches: 7. The CDR3 totals 19 residues. In germline, CDR1 is MNHEY, CDR2 SVGEGT. The CDR3: CASSYSRGQESSGANVLTF. The CDR3 DNA follows: TGTGCCAGCAGTTACTCCCGGGGACAGGAGAGCTCTGGGGCCAACGTCCTGACTTTC.

This clonotype was counted a few times. The chain has TRBV27 and TRBJ2-3, with D perhaps matching TRBD1 (5 bases). Trimming stripped 2 bases from V and 2 bases from J, with 8 bases between. The CDR3 has 14 residues. Looked up from germline, CDR1 is MNHEY and CDR2 is SMNVEV (reference sequence). The CDR3 bases are TGTGCCAGCAGTTTACTCAGGGTCACAGATACGCAGTATTTT. The encoded protein is CASSLLRVTDTQYF.

Only a few counts were recorded for this clonotype. V and J are TRBV7-2 and TRBJ2-7; D perhaps matches TRBD2 (5 bases). The germline CDR1 and CDR2 sequences are SGHTA and FQGNSA. The CDR3 is 14 amino acids. V lost 7 bases and J lost 0, with 13 bases in between. CDR3 bases: TGTGCCAGCACCCGGGGTCCCGGCTCCTACGAGCAGTACTTC. Its protein is CASTRGPGSYEQYF.

This clonotype was seen a handful of times. The chain has TRBV6-2 or TRBV6-3 and TRBJ1-5, with D perhaps TRBD1 (5 bases). Germline V CDR1 and CDR2: MNHEY, SVGEGT. Trimming shortened V by 8 bases and J by 4 bases, and 12 bases separated the two germline ends. This CDR3 has 13 amino acids. CDR3 DNA sequence: TGTGCCAGCGGTCCCGGGGGGAATCAGCCCCAGCATTTT. It translates to CASGPGGNQPQHF.

CDR3 sequence reads: CASSQGLAGRRFYNNEQFF. In DNA, the CDR3 is TGTGCCAGCAGCCAGGGACTAGCGGGGCGCCGTTTTTATAACAATGAGCAGTTCTTC. The J gene is TRBJ2-1, the V gene TRBV5-6, with 13 nucleotides matching TRBD2. CDR1 is SGHDT, CDR2 YYEEEE, per germline. This CDR3 spans 19 amino acids. With 4 bases clipped from V and 5 bases from J, the junction kept 15 bases outside the gene matches.

In this sample, this clonotype turned up many times. The chain recombines TRBV6-1 with TRBJ2-1; 11 bases fit TRBD2. V lost 0 bases, J lost 6 bases, and 1 base stayed unmatched. Per the germline V gene, CDR1 is MNHNS and CDR2 is SASEGT. This CDR3 region has 15 residues. The CDR3 bases are TGTGCCAGCAGTGAAGCTAGCGGGGGGGCCAATGAGCAGTTCTTC. Amino acid sequence: CASSEASGGANEQFF.

The gene calls are TRBV6-2 or TRBV6-3 and TRBJ1-2, with 7 bases matching TRBD1. After removal of 8 bases from V and 4 bases from J, the junction contained 22 bases not matched to a gene. Germline CDR1 is MNHEY and CDR2 is SVGEGT. This CDR3 spans 18 amino acids. The CDR3, as DNA: TGTGCCAGCGATACATTCCGGGACAGCCCGCTTCTCCGCTATGGCTACACCTTC. The encoded protein is CASDTFRDSPLLRYGYTF.

In this sample, this clonotype turned up a few times. CDR3 nucleotides: TGTGCCAGCAGCTTGGCCTTATCGGCAAGGGTCGATGGCTACACCTTC. It codes for CASSLALSARVDGYTF. The chain links TRBV5-4 to TRBJ1-2, with unresolved D. V was cut by 0 bases and J by 6 bases, with 18 bases left in between. This CDR3 region has 16 residues. Germline values: CDR1 SGHNT, CDR2 YYREEE (reference sequence). Combining the CDR3 with reference TRBV5-4 and TRBJ1-2 gives the whole variable domain ETGVTQSPTHLIKTRGQQVTLRCSSQSGHNTVSWYQQALGQGPQFIFQYYREEENGRGNFPPRFSGLQFPNYSSELNVNALELDDSALYLCASSLALSARVDGYTFGSGTRLTVV.

This clonotype was observed a handful of times. This chain uses TRBV10-3 with TRBJ1-1; D gene unclear. This CDR3 has 15 residues. V gave up 0 bases and J gave up 0 bases, with 8 bases separating them. Germline V lookup: CDR1 ENHRY, CDR2 SYGVKD. The CDR3 loop is CAISESRSMNTEAFF. In nucleotides, the CDR3 is TGTGCCATCAGTGAGTCGCGGAGCATGAACACTGAAGCTTTCTTT.

The V call is TRBV27, the J call TRBJ2-1; 9 nucleotides agree with TRBD2. The CDR3 is made up of 16 amino acids. CDR1 and CDR2 from the germline V gene are MNHEY and SMNVEV (reference sequence). The V segment lost 7 bases and the J segment 0 bases; nucleotides outside the gene matches: 7. The CDR3, as DNA: TGTGCCAGCACGATTAGCGGGGGCCTCTCCTACAATGAGCAGTTCTTC. It translates to CASTISGGLSYNEQFF.

This clonotype was counted between two and nine times. The chain combines TRBV7-9 with TRBJ2-7; D is unclear. Trimming stripped 2 bases from V and 3 bases from J, with 8 bases between. The CDR3 has 13 amino acids. Germline V gives CDR1 SEHNR, CDR2 FQNEAQ (reference sequence). CDR3 amino acids: CASSLLLNYEQYF. CDR3 DNA sequence: TGTGCCAGCAGCTTATTGCTTAACTACGAGCAGTACTTC.

This chain joins TRBV6-6 and TRBJ2-7; D is undetermined. The CDR3 has 13 residues. Trimming removed 0 bases from V and 3 bases from J, with 6 bases in between. CDR1 is MNHNY and CDR2 is SVGAGI in the germline V gene (reference sequence). CDR3 protein: CASSYSTFYEQYF. DNA for the CDR3: TGTGCCAGCAGTTACTCGACTTTCTACGAGCAGTACTTC.

Written as DNA, the CDR3 is TGTGCCAGTTCCAGCCCTTTTAGGGGGTCGTCAAAAACTGAAGCTTTCTTT. It encodes CASSSPFRGSSKTEAFF. The V gene is TRBV19, the J gene TRBJ1-1; TRBD1 might be the D (6 bases). Germline values: CDR1 LNHDA, CDR2 SQIVND (reference sequence). Trimming removed 8 bases at V and 5 bases at J, with 27 bases between. The CDR3 spans 17 residues. Complete variable domain (other parts from reference TRBV19 and TRBJ1-1): DGGITQSPKYLFRKEGQNVTLSCEQNLNHDAMYWYRQDPGQGLRLIYYSQIVNDFQKGDIAEGYSVSREKKESFPLTVTSAQKNPTAFYLCASSSPFRGSSKTEAFFGQGTRLTVV.

This clonotype appeared a few times. This chain links TRBV4-1 with TRBJ1-1; 10 bases are a match to TRBD1. Germline CDR1 is MGHRA and CDR2 is YSYEKL. The V segment lost 4 bases and the J segment 1 base; nucleotides outside the gene matches: 6. The CDR3 spans 16 residues. This chain's CDR3 is CASSPRQGATNTEAFF. DNA of the CDR3: TGCGCCAGCAGCCCTAGACAGGGGGCTACGAACACTGAAGCTTTCTTT.

This sequence joins TRBV12-3 or TRBV12-4 and TRBJ2-7; the D gene could be TRBD1 or TRBD2 (6 bases each). The V end was cut by 1 base, the J end by 6 bases, with 13 bases between. This CDR3 is 14 amino acids long. CDR3 sequence reads: CASSLEGGTREQYF. The CDR3, as DNA: TGTGCCAGCAGTTTAGAGGGGGGAACGCGCGAGCAGTACTTC.

The chain employs TRBV27 and TRBJ2-1; 7 bases agree with TRBD1. The CDR3 is made up of 17 amino acids. Germline values: CDR1 MNHEY, CDR2 SMNVEV (reference sequence). Trimming at V came to 5 bases and at J to 4 bases, leaving 14 bases not matched to a gene. The CDR3 nucleotides read TGTGCCAGCAGTCCCTACCCGACAGGGATCGTATACAATGAGCAGTTCTTC. Amino acids: CASSPYPTGIVYNEQFF.

Many counts were recorded for this clonotype. The genes are TRBV7-9 and TRBJ2-4; D is uncertain. Between the trimmed V and J ends, which lost 2 bases and 0 bases, there was a span of 17 bases. CDR1 is SEHNR, CDR2 FQNEAQ, per germline (reference sequence). The CDR3 contains 18 residues. The CDR3 nucleotides are TGTGCCAGCAGCTTATTGGTTGGGCCGTCTCTAGCCAAAAACATTCAGTACTTC. It yields the protein CASSLLVGPSLAKNIQYF. Looking up the rest from reference TRBV7-9 and TRBJ2-4 gives the full variable domain: DTGVSQNPRHKITKRGQNVTFRCDPISEHNRLYWYRQTLGQGPEFLTYFQNEAQLEKSRLLSDRFSAERPKGSFSTLEIQRTEQGDSAMYLCASSLLVGPSLAKNIQYFGAGTRLSVL.

This clonotype was seen a few times. CDR3 in amino acids: CASSSQGQGVDEQFF. CDR3 nucleotide sequence: TGTGCCAGCAGCTCTCAAGGACAGGGGGTCGATGAGCAGTTCTTC. The V call is TRBV5-4, the J call TRBJ2-1; 10 bases are shared with TRBD1. Germline V gives CDR1 SGHNT, CDR2 YYREEE (reference sequence). This CDR3 contains 15 residues. V lost 3 bases, J lost 8 bases, and 8 bases stayed unmatched.